The TCR beta chain described here comes from a study of shared clonotypes between healthy human individuals. Study results and caveats: Clonotype sharing among donors was thought likely to change with sequencing depth.

With respect to this clone: The antigen remains unidentified.

There are 14 residues in the CDR3. Trimming stripped 4 bases from V and 6 bases from J, with 13 bases between. CDR1 and CDR2 from the germline V gene are SGHVS and FQNEAQ. Naive CD8 cells lacked CD45RO, underwent positive selection for CCR7 and left out terminally differentiated effector memory CD45RA+ cells. Researchers ran the assay at a deep level. Assay: immunoSEQ multiplex PCR; the TCRdb copy retains only in-frame clones and omits some. The table lists roughly 2.1 million clones, 85% to 95% of them singletons. Sample: naive CD8+ T cells from PBMCs. The chain is built from TRBV7-8 and TRBJ1-3; D remains unclear. This sequence originates from a young man in good health. Some clones in this sample may be carry-over from other donors' samples. In DNA form, the CDR3 reads TGTGCCAGCAGCTCCCCGCGGCTAGAAAACACCATATATTTT. As protein: CASSSPRLENTIYF. Filled out from reference TRBV7-8 and TRBJ1-3, the complete variable domain reads GAGVSQSPRYKVAKRGQDVALRCDPISGHVSLFWYQQALGQGPEFLTYFQNEAQLDKSGLPSDRFFAERPEGSVSTLKIQRTQQEDSAVYLCASSSPRLENTIYFGEGSWLTVV.